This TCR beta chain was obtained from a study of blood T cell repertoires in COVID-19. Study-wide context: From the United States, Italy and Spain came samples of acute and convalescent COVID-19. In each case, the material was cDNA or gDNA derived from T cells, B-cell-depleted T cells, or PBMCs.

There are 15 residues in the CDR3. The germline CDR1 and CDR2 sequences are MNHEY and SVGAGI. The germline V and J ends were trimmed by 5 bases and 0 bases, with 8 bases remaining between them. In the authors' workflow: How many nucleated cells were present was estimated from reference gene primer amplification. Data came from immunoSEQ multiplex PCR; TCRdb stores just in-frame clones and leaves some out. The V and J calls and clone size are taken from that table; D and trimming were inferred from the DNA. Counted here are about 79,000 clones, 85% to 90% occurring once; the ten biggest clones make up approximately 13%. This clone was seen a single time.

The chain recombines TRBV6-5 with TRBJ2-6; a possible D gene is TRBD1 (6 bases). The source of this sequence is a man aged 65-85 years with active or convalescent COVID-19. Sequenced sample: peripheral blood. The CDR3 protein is CASSRGGSGANVLTF. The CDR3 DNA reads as TGTGCCAGCAGTAGAGGGGGCTCTGGGGCCAACGTCCTGACTTTC.